The sequence of this TCR beta chain was determined in a study of T cells after yellow fever vaccination. Using its own MiXCR run on the 5' RACE reads, TCRdb lists one record per CDR3 protein. The profile covers a few hundred thousand distinct CDR3 sequences, with roughly 8% appearing a single time and around 17% taken by the ten largest. Germline V gene data show CDR1 as SGHTA and CDR2 as FQGNSA. CDR3 length: 15 amino acids. The ends lost 2 bases at V and 4 bases at J; junction bases unmatched: 4. Sample: PBMCs, taken roughly 47 days after the first yellow fever vaccination. The gene calls are TRBV7-2 and TRBJ2-1; the match to TRBD2 covers 8 bases. The clonotype originates from a man between 18 and 29 years old who received the YFV17D yellow fever vaccine. CDR3 amino acids: CASSLRGGGYNEQFF. The CDR3 nucleotides are TGTGCCAGCAGCTTAAGAGGCGGGGGGTACAATGAGCAGTTCTTC.